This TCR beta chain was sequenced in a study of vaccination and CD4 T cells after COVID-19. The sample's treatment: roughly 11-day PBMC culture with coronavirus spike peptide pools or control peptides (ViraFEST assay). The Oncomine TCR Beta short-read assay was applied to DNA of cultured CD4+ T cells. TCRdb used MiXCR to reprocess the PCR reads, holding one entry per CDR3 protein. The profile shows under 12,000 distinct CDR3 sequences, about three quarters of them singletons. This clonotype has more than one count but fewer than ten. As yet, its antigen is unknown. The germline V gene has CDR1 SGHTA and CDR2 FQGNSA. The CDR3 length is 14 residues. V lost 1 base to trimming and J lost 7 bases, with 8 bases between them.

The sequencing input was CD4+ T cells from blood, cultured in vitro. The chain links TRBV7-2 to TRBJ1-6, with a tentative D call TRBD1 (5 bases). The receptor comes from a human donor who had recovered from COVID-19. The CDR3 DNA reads TGTGCCAGCAGCTTAGTCAGGGTCAATTCACCCCTCCACTTT. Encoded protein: CASSLVRVNSPLHF.